This TCR beta chain was sequenced in a study of Graves' ophthalmopathy and Graves' hyperthyroidism. Study findings and constraints: Blood also harbored most expanded thyroid clonotypes above 0.001 frequency.

Amplification targeted the TCR beta CDR3 regions, with RNA transcripts as the source material. An initial RT-PCR round employing HTBI primers preceded a second-round multiplex PCR. TCRdb itself ran the multiplex PCR reads through MiXCR, one entry per CDR3 protein. This table has almost 750,000 distinct CDR3 sequences, roughly two fifths appearing once. Other autoimmune disease, uncontrolled infection, pregnancy and lactation led to exclusion. The CDR3 runs 15 residues. Germline CDR1 is ENHRY and CDR2 is SYGVKD. In its sample, this clonotype was seen once. No antigen is known for it. One end of the junction does not line up with germline, which may come from a read error.

The chain is built from TRBV10-3 and TRBJ1-5, with D hard to call. Sequencing was carried out using peripheral blood. This TCR came from an adult man with Graves' ophthalmopathy. CDR3: CASSESWRANDPQHF. The CDR3 nucleotides read TGTGCCAGCAGTGAGTCGTGGCGGGCGAACGATCCCCAGCATTTT.